These 17 T cell receptor delta chains came from one sample sequenced in a study of DNA immune sequencing with unique molecular identifiers. All 8 TRDV and 4 TRDJ genes were targeted in 32-plex amplification of genomic DNA. In around 3 barcoding PCR cycles, molecules received a 12-nucleotide UMI, then adapter PCR followed. TCRdb reran clone calling via CATT on the multiplex PCR reads. The sample has 2,500 or so delta-chain clones; about 7.6% are singletons. The sample consisted of gamma-delta T cells enriched from blood buffy coat, or unenriched PBMCs (not recorded which). The receptors originated from a human donor in good health.

This clone has a count of ten or more. The chain links TRDV1 to TRDJ1, with D unclear. The germline gives CDR1 TSWWSYY, CDR2 QGS. The CDR3 sequence is 13 residues long. V gave up 0 bases and J gave up 2 bases, with 4 bases separating them. CDR3 coding DNA: TGTGCTCTTGGGGAACTAAGGACCGATAAACTCATCTTT. This translates into CALGELRTDKLIF.

No V gene was called, though TRDJ1 was called as the J gene. The CDR3 spans 18 residues. CDR3 in amino acids: CALGSHGPVGLYTDKLIF. The CDR3 nucleotides are TGTGCTCTTGGGTCGCATGGTCCGGTGGGCTTGTACACCGATAAACTCATCTTT.

This clone was counted between two and nine times. TCRdb's protein for this DNA is that of a much larger clone and differs from the translation at residue 14, likely a read error; the protein shown is the DNA translation. V gene TRDV2 combines with J gene TRDJ1; 13 bases are a match to TRDD3. Germline V gene data show CDR1 as GEAIGNYY and CDR2 as EKD. The CDR3 length is 18 residues. CDR3 DNA sequence: TGTGCCTGTGATGTACTGGGGGATACGCGAGATTTCACCGGTAAACTCATCTTT. Translation gives CACDVLGDTRDFTGKLIF.

A remark on this clone: A far larger clone is only one base removed, so a read error is likely. Additional DNA sequences in this sample encode the identical CDR3. J is TRDJ1 and V is TRDV2, with TRDD3 as a possible D gene (5 bases). Deletions cut 2 bases from V and 0 bases from J, with 9 bases between. Germline CDR1 reads GEAIGNYY; CDR2 reads EKD. The CDR3 covers 14 residues. CDR3 in amino acids: CACDKVGDTDKLIF. The CDR3 DNA sequence: TGTGCCTGTGACAAAGTTGGGGACACCGATAAACTCATCTTT.

As to this clone: This DNA's translation and the protein TCRdb lists, from a much larger clone, do not match at residue 12, likely due to a read error; the protein shown is translated from the DNA. V is TRDV2 and J is TRDJ1; 7 nucleotides match TRDD3. Germline V gives CDR1 GEAIGNYY, CDR2 EKD. This CDR3 spans 15 amino acids. CDR3 sequence (DNA): TGTGCCTGTGACCTACTGGGGACAGACACCGATATACTCATCTTT. This gives the protein CACDLLGTDTDILIF.

This clone was seen a few times. A far larger clone is one nucleotide away, so this likely arose from a read error. The sample has other DNA sequences that encode this CDR3 too. The chain links TRDV2 to TRDJ3; TRDD3 matches 13 bases. The length of the CDR3 is 20 residues. Germline-derived CDR1 and CDR2 are GEAIGNYY and EKD. This CDR3 is CACDTVLLGDTNWDTRQMFF. The CDR3 nucleotides read TGTGCCTGTGACACCGTACTACTGGGGGATACGAACTGGGACACTCGACAGATGTTTTTC.

The chain has TRDV1 and TRDJ1, with D perhaps assigned TRDD2 or TRDD3 (8 bases each). The J gene, missing from TCRdb, was assigned here through DNA to germline matching. CDR3 size: 26 residues. Germline V CDR1 and CDR2: TSWWSYY, QGS. Deletions cut 0 bases from V and 0 bases from J, with 41 bases between. CDR3 loop: CALGELSSYVGIQHLISRPYTDKLIF. CDR3 sequence (DNA): TGTGCTCTTGGGGAACTTTCTTCCTACGTGGGGATACAGCATCTCATATCACGTCCGTACACCGATAAACTCATCTTT.

This clone came up a few times. This likely traces to a read error, being one base from a far larger clone. This sample includes further DNA sequences coding for the same CDR3. This chain links TRDV2 with TRDJ1, with TRDD3 matching 11 bases. Per germline, CDR1 GEAIGNYY and CDR2 EKD. V dropped 1 base and J dropped 2; count of bases not matched to a gene: 8. This CDR3 region has 17 residues. The CDR3 bases are TGTGCCTGTGACACTGTTGGGGGATACGCTGGGACCGATAAACTCATCTTT. Translation gives CACDTVGGYAGTDKLIF.

Points on this clone: TCRdb attributes to this sequence the protein of a much larger clone, which differs from the DNA translation at residue 14; a read error is likely, and the protein displayed is translated from the DNA. The rearrangement joins TRDV2 to TRDJ1; TRDD3 matches 8 bases. The CDR3 runs 18 residues. J lost 6 bases, V lost 1 base, and 18 bases had no gene match. Germline assignment: CDR1 GEAIGNYY and CDR2 EKD. The CDR3 sequence: CACDTVLPGGQRTHKLIF. CDR3 nucleotides: TGTGCCTGTGACACTGTCCTACCTGGGGGACAGAGGACCCATAAACTCATCTTT.

Regarding this clone: A far larger clone is one base from this, pointing to a likely read error. Other DNA sequences in this specimen translate into the identical CDR3. The chain recombines TRDV2 with TRDJ3; D not resolved. The CDR3 is made up of 12 amino acids. The germline V and J ends were trimmed by 0 bases and 13 bases, with 6 bases remaining between them. CDR1 and CDR2 (germline): GEAIGNYY, EKD. CDR3 protein: CACDTGTRQMFF. As DNA, the CDR3 is TGTGCCTGTGACACCGGCACTCGACAGATGTTTTTC.

This clone counts as medium-sized (0.01 to 0.1%). The chain uses TRDV2 and TRDJ3; 9 bases match TRDD3. Germline V gene sequence: CDR1 GEAIGNYY, CDR2 EKD. After removal of 0 bases from V and 0 bases from J, the junction contained 8 bases not matched to a gene. The CDR3 contains 20 residues. The DNA of the CDR3 is TGTGCCTGTGACACCGTGACTGGGGGAACGAGCTCCTGGGACACCCGACAGATGTTTTTC. Its protein is CACDTVTGGTSSWDTRQMFF.

A remark on this clone: TCRdb attributes to this sequence the protein of a much larger clone, which differs from the DNA translation at residue 5; a read error is likely, and the protein displayed is translated from the DNA. The CDR3 DNA reads as TGTGCCTGTGATTCCATTGTACTGGGGGAAAGCTCCTGGGACACCCGACAGATGTTTTTC. It is translated as CACDSIVLGESSWDTRQMFF. The chain links TRDV2 to TRDJ3; 9 bases line up with TRDD3. The germline V gene encodes CDR1 GEAIGNYY and CDR2 EKD. This CDR3 has 20 residues. Losses at the gene ends were 4 bases for V and 0 bases for J; bases not matched to a gene: 12.

In its sample, this clone was seen many times. This chain links TRDV2 with TRDJ1; the match to TRDD3 covers 9 bases. V was clipped by 0 bases and J by 0 bases; unmatched bases: 10. Germline V gives CDR1 GEAIGNYY, CDR2 EKD. The CDR3 has 18 amino acids. The CDR3, as DNA: TGTGCCTGTGACACCTTACTGGGGGACCCCCGGAACACCGATAAACTCATCTTT. Amino acid sequence: CACDTLLGDPRNTDKLIF.

On this clone itself: TCRdb has a much larger clone's protein, which differs at residue 7 from the translation of this DNA, likely because of a read error; what is shown is the protein translated from the DNA. This rearrangement joins TRDV2 to TRDJ1, with D possibly being TRDD3 (5 bases). The CDR3 has 15 residues. Germline loops: CDR1 GEAIGNYY, CDR2 EKD. V was pared by 3 bases and J by 0 bases, with 13 bases between. The CDR3 region has the DNA TGTGCCTGTGACCTACTGGTGACAGACACCGATAAACTCATCTTT. This sequence encodes CACDLLVTDTDKLIF.

Notes on this clone: The protein that TCRdb holds for this DNA derives from a much larger clone and differs from the translated DNA at residue 5, which likely indicates a read error; the protein shown here is translated from the DNA. This rearrangement joins TRDV2 to TRDJ3; D may be TRDD3 (5 bases). Trimming stripped 3 bases from V and 0 bases from J, with 20 bases between. Germline V gene sequence: CDR1 GEAIGNYY, CDR2 EKD. The CDR3 runs to 20 residues. In DNA form, the CDR3 reads TGTGCCTGTGACGCCTTGGGGACCACGAACGGCTCCTGGGACACCCGACAGATGTTTTTC. It encodes CACDALGTTNGSWDTRQMFF.

This clone was counted at least ten times. The rearrangement links TRDV3 to TRDJ1; perhaps TRDD3 as D (5 bases). Trimming took 4 bases from V and 0 from J, leaving 24 bases between them. This CDR3 region has 17 residues. Germline lookup yields CDR1 TVYSNPD and CDR2 GDNSRS (reference sequence). The CDR3 here is CAYSTPGGTGDTDKLIF. CDR3 nucleotides: TGTGCCTACTCCACACCCGGGGGTACAGGCGACACCGATAAACTCATCTTT.

This clone occurred many times. The V call is TRDV2, the J call TRDJ1; D may be TRDD3 (6 bases). V was shortened by 0 bases and J by 4 bases, with 14 bases between the two germline ends. This CDR3 contains 15 residues. Germline-derived CDR1 and CDR2 are GEAIGNYY and EKD. The CDR3 sequence is CACDTVGDRNDKLIF. DNA for the CDR3: TGTGCCTGTGACACCGTAGGGGATCGCAACGATAAACTCATCTTT.